This TCR beta chain was sequenced in a study of cytomegalovirus exposure and HLA in healthy donors. Study background: A data release that came early held approximately 85 million unique TCRs from HLA-typed donors. General study results and limits: Some TCR beta chains (roughly 160 of them) were listed as cytomegalovirus-associated. One variant, a missense change in DCLRE1C, was linked in a later analysis to TCR beta V- and J-gene trimming.

V was clipped by 0 bases and J by 2 bases; unmatched bases: 3. The CDR3 runs 16 residues. CDR1 SEHNR and CDR2 FQNEAQ come from the germline V gene (reference sequence). About this clone: Its specificity is unknown.

Researchers ran the PCR with 60 Vbeta and 13 Jbeta primers. Per the original methods: Later reanalysis found 60 million to 90 million unique TCR beta chains, around 11 million of them shared. Assay used: immunoSEQ multiplex PCR; TCRdb lists only in-frame clones, some missing. For V, J and clone size, that table is used; D and trimming come from the DNA. The sample includes about 140,000 clones, around four fifths of them seen just once. The rearrangement joins TRBV7-9 to TRBJ2-3, with 9 nucleotides matching TRBD2. The sample was PBMCs. The clonotype was recovered from a woman aged 40 to 49 in good health and CMV-seronegative. CDR3 coding DNA: TGTGCCAGCAGCTTAGCCCTAGCGGGAATCACAGATACGCAGTATTTT. It encodes CASSLALAGITDTQYF.